Below, 24 T cell receptor beta chains from the same sample are listed, as sequenced in a study of metastatic and nonmetastatic thyroid tumors. All patients were untreated before thyroid surgery. TCRdb re-called clones via MiXCR from the PCR reads. The repertoire holds about 40,000 clones, with about 16% as singletons. The source material was blood. These receptors all stem from a female donor with papillary thyroid cancer or a benign thyroid nodule (not recorded which). Some clones in this sample may be carry-over from other donors' samples.

This clone appeared a few times. The rearrangement uses TRBV5-4 and TRBJ1-4, with D perhaps matching TRBD1 (6 bases). Germline CDR1 reads SGHNT; CDR2 reads YYREEE (reference sequence). The length of the CDR3 is 13 residues. With 4 bases removed from V and 10 bases from J, the gap between germline ends came to 14 bases. The CDR3 is CASSGEQGGKLFF. The CDR3 DNA follows: TGTGCCAGCAGCGGAGAACAGGGCGGAAAACTGTTTTTT.

In its sample, this clone was seen many times. This chain uses TRBV7-2 with TRBJ2-1, with TRBD2 matching 15 bases. The CDR3 extends over 19 amino acids. The V gene's germline CDR1 is SGHTA and CDR2 FQGNSA. The V segment lost 3 bases and the J segment 1 base; nucleotides outside the gene matches: 7. The CDR3 sequence is CASSFGTSGGFLSYNEQFF. CDR3 nucleotide sequence: TGTGCCAGCAGCTTCGGGACTAGCGGGGGGTTTCTTTCCTACAATGAGCAGTTCTTC.

This clone came up many times. This could be a read error, since a much larger clone is one nucleotide away. This sample also contains other DNA sequences that code for the same CDR3. This rearrangement joins TRBV7-8 to TRBJ1-5; D ambiguous. CDR1 is SGHVS and CDR2 is FQNEAQ in the germline V gene. This CDR3 is 15 amino acids long. CDR3 amino acids: CASSLMVGNGQPQHF. Written as DNA, the CDR3 is TGTGCCAGCAGCTTAATGGTTGGTAACGGCCAGCCTCAGCATTTT.

This clone was observed many times. The CDR3 DNA follows: TGTGCCAGCAGCGTAGCTATAACATCGGAGACCCAGTACTTC. Translating gives CASSVAITSETQYF. V and J are TRBV9 and TRBJ2-5; D gene unclear. The V end lost 0 bases, the J end lost 5 bases, and 11 bases lay between the germline ends. The CDR3 spans 14 residues. Germline V CDR1 and CDR2: SGDLS, YYNGEE.

This clone was counted at least ten times. Other DNA sequences within the sample encode an identical CDR3. V gene TRBV10-3 combines with J gene TRBJ2-7; a possible D gene is TRBD2 (6 bases). The CDR3 has 14 residues. The V end was cut by 5 bases, the J end by 2 bases, with 13 bases between. Per the germline V gene, CDR1 is ENHRY and CDR2 is SYGVKD. The CDR3 DNA reads as TGTGCCATCAGTCCGGGGGTCCGTCCCTACGAGCAGTACTTC. This encodes CAISPGVRPYEQYF.

This clone was detected many times. CDR3 bases: TGCAGTGCATTATGGGCTGGAAACACCATATATTTT. Protein: CSALWAGNTIYF. The rearrangement joins TRBV20-1 to TRBJ1-3; D not resolved. This CDR3 comprises 12 residues. Trimming left V 6 bases short and J 2 bases short, with 8 bases between. The germline V gene has CDR1 DFQATT and CDR2 SNEGSKA (reference sequence).

This clone was recorded at least ten times. The chain has TRBV24-1 and TRBJ1-1; D unclear. The CDR3 has 14 residues. CDR1 is KGHDR, CDR2 SFDVKD, per germline. Trimming took 2 bases from V and 5 from J, leaving 11 bases between them. CDR3 protein: CATSDSTRPTEAFF. For the CDR3, the DNA is TGTGCCACCAGTGATTCTACCCGTCCGACTGAAGCTTTCTTT.

This clone was recorded at least ten times. This chain joins TRBV19 and TRBJ1-5; D might be TRBD1 (5 bases). The CDR3 runs to 14 residues. CDR1 is LNHDA, CDR2 SQIVND, per germline (reference sequence). Deletions cut 4 bases from V and 3 bases from J, with 10 bases between. The CDR3 is CASSNLGVNQPQHF. CDR3 DNA: TGTGCCAGTAGTAATCTGGGGGTCAATCAGCCCCAGCATTTT.

In DNA, the CDR3 is TGTGCCACCCCCCGAAGGGGTCGGGTGGCCAACGTCCTGACTTTC. Its protein is CATPRRGRVANVLTF. The rearrangement joins TRBV12-3 or TRBV12-4 to TRBJ2-6; tentative D call: TRBD1 (5 bases). Trimming stripped 10 bases from V and 6 bases from J, with 19 bases between. The CDR3 contains 15 residues.

This clone was seen ten or more times. The chain couples TRBV6-5 to TRBJ1-2; 7 bases match TRBD1. Per germline, CDR1 MNHEY and CDR2 SVGAGI. The length of the CDR3 is 16 residues. The V gene end was trimmed by 4 bases and the J gene end by 1 base; junction bases not matched to a gene: 9. DNA for the CDR3: TGTGCCAGCAGTTCTCCTCGAAGGGGGCGTAACTATGGCTACACCTTC. Translated, it gives CASSSPRRGRNYGYTF.

This clone has at least ten counts. The chain joins TRBV2 to TRBJ2-4; 7 nucleotides agree with TRBD2. The germline CDR1 and CDR2 sequences are SNHLY and FYNNEI. V lost 1 base to trimming and J lost 3 bases; unmatched junction nucleotides: 6. The CDR3 loop spans 16 amino acids. CDR3 coding DNA: TGTGCCAGCAGTGAAGAGGGGAGGGGATACAAAAACATTCAGTACTTC. Translating gives CASSEEGRGYKNIQYF.

At least ten counts were recorded for this clone. The J gene is TRBJ1-5, the V gene TRBV29-1; the D gene is possibly TRBD1 (5 bases). The CDR3 is 15 residues long. V lost 1 base, J lost 7 bases, and 17 bases lay in between. Looked up from germline, CDR1 is SQVTM and CDR2 is ANQGSEA. The CDR3: CSVEVRGVGWQPQHF. In DNA form, the CDR3 reads TGCAGCGTTGAAGTCCGGGGGGTAGGTTGGCAGCCCCAGCATTTT.

This clone has at least ten counts. At one of its ends the junction is not consistent with the germline gene, which may arise from a read error. This CDR3 is also generated by other DNA sequences in the sample. V gene TRBV2 combines with J gene TRBJ2-2, with 9 bases aligning to TRBD2. This CDR3 spans 15 amino acids. Germline CDR1 SNHLY, CDR2 FYNNEI. The DNA for the CDR3 is TGTGCTAGCAGCCCCGGGACTAGCCGATCCGGGGAGCTGTTTTTT. Translating gives CASSPGTSRSGELFF.

This clone was observed at least ten times. V and J are TRBV30 and TRBJ1-1; no firm D call. CDR1 is GTSNPN and CDR2 is SVGIG in the germline V gene (reference sequence). The germline V and J ends were trimmed by 2 bases and 2 bases, with 3 bases remaining between them. CDR3 length: 11 amino acids. The CDR3 spells CAWSTNTEAFF. As DNA, the CDR3 is TGTGCCTGGAGTACCAACACTGAAGCTTTCTTT.

Many counts were recorded for this clone. The gene calls are TRBV5-4 and TRBJ1-4, with TRBD1 matching over 7 bases. This CDR3 is built from 15 residues. CDR1 and CDR2 (germline): SGHNT, YYREEE (reference sequence). Unmatched junction bases numbered 8, after V lost 4 bases and J lost 5 bases. CDR3 DNA: TGTGCCAGCAGCGCGACCGGGACAGAGAATGAAAAACTGTTTTTT. Protein sequence: CASSATGTENEKLFF. Full variable domain (rest looked up from reference TRBV5-4 and TRBJ1-4): ETGVTQSPTHLIKTRGQQVTLRCSSQSGHNTVSWYQQALGQGPQFIFQYYREEENGRGNFPPRFSGLQFPNYSSELNVNALELDDSALYLCASSATGTENEKLFFGSGTQLSVL.

This clone was seen ten or more times. The chain has TRBV9 and TRBJ2-1, with D perhaps matching TRBD1 or TRBD2 (6 bases each). With 0 bases removed from V and 5 bases from J, the gap between germline ends came to 12 bases. The CDR3 covers 15 residues. Looked up from germline, CDR1 is SGDLS and CDR2 is YYNGEE. CDR3 sequence: CASSVVARGDNEQFF. DNA of the CDR3: TGTGCCAGCAGCGTAGTTGCTAGGGGGGACAATGAGCAGTTCTTC. The variable domain in full, with the rest retrieved from reference TRBV9 and TRBJ2-1, is DSGVTQTPKHLITATGQRVTLRCSPRSGDLSVYWYQQSLDQGLQFLIQYYNGEERAKGNILERFSAQQFPDLHSELNLSSLELGDSALYFCASSVVARGDNEQFFGPGTRLTVL.

The chain joins TRBV6-1 to TRBJ2-1; 10 nucleotides match TRBD1. Trimming cost V 5 bases and J 12 bases; bases outside gene matches: 13. Per germline, CDR1 MNHNS and CDR2 SASEGT. The CDR3 spans 15 residues. CDR3 residues: CASSTGQGKLAGQFF. The CDR3 DNA sequence: TGTGCCAGCAGTACGGGACAGGGGAAGCTAGCCGGGCAGTTCTTC.

This clone showed up many times. This chain joins TRBV9 and TRBJ2-5; TRBD2 matches 7 bases. Germline values: CDR1 SGDLS, CDR2 YYNGEE. V lost 2 bases, J lost 3 bases, and 4 bases stayed unmatched. The CDR3 totals 14 residues. The CDR3: CASSVGGFEETQYF. The DNA of the CDR3 is TGTGCCAGCAGCGTCGGGGGGTTCGAAGAGACCCAGTACTTC. The whole variable domain, remainder taken from reference TRBV9 and TRBJ2-5, is DSGVTQTPKHLITATGQRVTLRCSPRSGDLSVYWYQQSLDQGLQFLIQYYNGEERAKGNILERFSAQQFPDLHSELNLSSLELGDSALYFCASSVGGFEETQYFGPGTRLLVL.

This clone was seen at least ten times. J is TRBJ1-4 and V is TRBV16, with D possibly TRBD1 on 5 matching bases. The ends were cut back, 3 bases at V and 4 bases at J, with 12 bases in the middle. The CDR3 spans 15 residues. The germline V gene has CDR1 KGHSY and CDR2 FQNENV. The CDR3 sequence is CASSQRGGGNEKLFF. The CDR3 nucleotides are TGTGCCAGCAGCCAGAGGGGAGGAGGTAATGAAAAACTGTTTTTT.

This clone was observed many times. This chain connects TRBV5-1 to TRBJ2-6; tentatively, D is TRBD1 or TRBD2 (5 bases each). From germline, CDR1 is SGHRS and CDR2 YFSETQ. V was shortened by 0 bases and J by 0 bases, with 10 bases between the two germline ends. The CDR3 totals 17 residues. The chain's CDR3 is CASSLGDGRSGANVLTF. The CDR3 DNA sequence: TGCGCCAGCAGCTTGGGGGACGGCCGCTCTGGGGCCAACGTCCTGACTTTC.

This clone occurred many times. The V gene is TRBV20-1, the J gene TRBJ1-6, with 9 bases matching TRBD1. Germline V gene lookup returns CDR1 DFQATT and CDR2 SNEGSKA (reference sequence). V was clipped by 5 bases and J by 7 bases; unmatched bases: 6. This CDR3 comprises 14 residues. CDR3 region: CSAFAGTGNSPLHF. The CDR3 nucleotides read TGCAGTGCTTTCGCCGGGACAGGGAATTCACCCCTCCACTTT.

This clone was observed many times. The rearrangement joins TRBV5-1 to TRBJ2-7, with D perhaps assigned TRBD1 or TRBD2 (6 bases each). The CDR3 is 14 amino acids. Germline-derived CDR1 and CDR2 are SGHRS and YFSETQ. Deletions cut 0 bases from V and 7 bases from J, with 14 bases between. The CDR3 nucleotides are TGCGCCAGCAGCTTGGAAGGAGGGGGGCGGGAGCAGTACTTC. It yields the protein CASSLEGGGREQYF.

The rearrangement joins TRBV6-5 to TRBJ2-5; D may be TRBD1 (5 bases). V lost 4 bases, J lost 1 base, and 13 bases lay in between. CDR3 length equals 15 residues. Germline V lookup: CDR1 MNHEY, CDR2 SVGAGI. CDR3 nucleotide sequence: TGTGCCAGCAGTTCCTCCTGGGGCTCCCAAGAGACCCAGTACTTC. Protein sequence: CASSSSWGSQETQYF.

This clone was recorded many times. The chain couples TRBV6-5 to TRBJ2-2; TRBD2 matches at 7 bases. V shed 0 bases, J shed 4 bases, and the junction held 5 bases outside the gene matches. The CDR3 is made up of 16 amino acids. Germline CDR1 is MNHEY and CDR2 is SVGAGI. The DNA of the CDR3 is TGTGCCAGCAGTTACTCGTACGGGGGGAGCACCGGGGAGCTGTTTTTT. This gives the protein CASSYSYGGSTGELFF.